The following is a T cell receptor (beta chain) sequence with its context. The data derive from a study of shared clonotypes between healthy human individuals. CDR3 length: 14 residues. The V segment lost 4 bases and the J segment 5 bases; nucleotides outside the gene matches: 7. The naive CD8 population came from CD45RO-negative cells selected for CCR7, without terminally differentiated effector memory CD45RA+ cells. Clones were sequenced by immunoSEQ multiplex PCR, and TCRdb holds only the in-frame ones, with some missing. The sample yields about 2.1 million clones, about 93% seen once. The receptor's source is a man younger than 35 in good health. Some clones in this sample may be carry-over from other donors' samples. Sequencing used naive CD8+ T cells from PBMCs. This chain connects TRBV5-3 to TRBJ1-1; 8 bases fit TRBD1. TRBV5-3 is treated as an ORF (open reading frame) with a function not yet certain. CDR3 residues: CARSTDRGGTEAFF. The CDR3 nucleotides read TGTGCCAGAAGCACCGACAGGGGTGGGACTGAAGCTTTCTTT.